This T cell receptor beta chain is drawn from a study of T cells in Graves' hyperthyroidism and ophthalmopathy. Using RNA transcripts as the source, TCR beta CDR3 regions were amplified. HTBI primers were used for first-round RT-PCR of the TCR CDR3. TCRdb re-called the multiplex PCR reads through MiXCR, storing one row per CDR3 protein. The data show about 400,000 distinct CDR3 sequences, with about 13% seen just once and around 9.2% held by the top ten. Germline trimming cut 3 bases from V and 6 bases from J; bases unmatched to any gene: 7. The CDR3 loop spans 14 amino acids. The germline V gene encodes CDR1 GTSNPN and CDR2 SVGIG (reference sequence). This clonotype is a singleton in its sample. Thyroid ultrasound and orbital computed tomography, with clinical symptoms and serum thyroxine and TRAb, informed diagnoses.

The sequencing sample was made of blood. The TCR comes from a woman in her late teens or twenties with Graves' hyperthyroidism. V usage is TRBV30 and J usage is TRBJ1-5; the match to TRBD1 covers 8 bases. CDR3 nucleotides: TGTGCCTGGAGCCCTGGACAGGGTCCTCAGCCCCAGCATTTT. Translated, it gives CAWSPGQGPQPQHF. The full variable domain, completed using reference TRBV30 and TRBJ1-5, is SQTIHQWPATLVQPVGSPLSLECTVEGTSNPNLYWYRQAAGRGLQLLFYSVGIGQISSEVPQNLSASRPQDRQFILSSKKLLLSDSGFYLCAWSPGQGPQPQHFGDGTRLSIL.